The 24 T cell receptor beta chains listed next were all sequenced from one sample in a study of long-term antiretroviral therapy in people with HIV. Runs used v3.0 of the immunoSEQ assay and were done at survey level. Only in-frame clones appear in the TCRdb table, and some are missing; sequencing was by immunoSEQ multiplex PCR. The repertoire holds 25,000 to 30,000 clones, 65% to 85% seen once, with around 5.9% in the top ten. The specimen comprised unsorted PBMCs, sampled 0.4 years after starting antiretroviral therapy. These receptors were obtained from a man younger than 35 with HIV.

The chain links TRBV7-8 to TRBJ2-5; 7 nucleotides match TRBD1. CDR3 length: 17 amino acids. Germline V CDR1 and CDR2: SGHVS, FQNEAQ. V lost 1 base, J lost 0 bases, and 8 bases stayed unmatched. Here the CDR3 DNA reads TGTGCCAGCAGCTTAGGTCCGGGACAGAGGTACCAAGAGACCCAGTACTTC. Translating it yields CASSLGPGQRYQETQYF.

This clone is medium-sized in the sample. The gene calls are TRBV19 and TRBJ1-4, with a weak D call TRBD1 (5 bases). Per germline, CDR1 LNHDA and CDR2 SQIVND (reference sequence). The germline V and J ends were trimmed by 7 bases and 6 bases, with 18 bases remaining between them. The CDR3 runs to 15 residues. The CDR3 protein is CASKLGLTGYEKLFF. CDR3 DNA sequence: TGTGCCAGTAAGCTGGGGCTGACGGGGTATGAAAAACTGTTTTTT.

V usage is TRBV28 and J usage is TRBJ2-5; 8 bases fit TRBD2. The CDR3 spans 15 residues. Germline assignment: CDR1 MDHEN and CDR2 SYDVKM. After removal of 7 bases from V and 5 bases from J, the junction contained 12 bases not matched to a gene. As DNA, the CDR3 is TGTGCCAGCACCTTGACCAGCGGGAGAAGGGAGACCCAGTACTTC. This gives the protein CASTLTSGRRETQYF.

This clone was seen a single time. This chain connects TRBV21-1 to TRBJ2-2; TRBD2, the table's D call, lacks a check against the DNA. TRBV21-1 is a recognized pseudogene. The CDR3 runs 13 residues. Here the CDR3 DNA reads TGTGCCAGCTGCTCATTCCCGAGGGACTCCGAAATTTTT. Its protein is CASCSFPRDSEIF.

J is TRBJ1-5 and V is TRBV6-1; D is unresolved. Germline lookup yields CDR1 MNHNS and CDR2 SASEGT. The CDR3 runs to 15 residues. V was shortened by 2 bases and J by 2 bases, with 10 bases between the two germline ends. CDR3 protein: CASSESRPRNQPQHF. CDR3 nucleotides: TGTGCCAGCAGTGAATCCCGCCCCCGCAATCAGCCCCAGCATTTT.

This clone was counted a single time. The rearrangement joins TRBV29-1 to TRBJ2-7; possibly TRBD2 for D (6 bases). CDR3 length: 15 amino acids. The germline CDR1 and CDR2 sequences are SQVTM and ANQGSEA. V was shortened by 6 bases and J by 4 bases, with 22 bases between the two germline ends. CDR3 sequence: CSVAGTAGVGYEQYF. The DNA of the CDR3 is TGCAGCGTCGCCGGGACTGCTGGAGTAGGATACGAGCAGTACTTC.

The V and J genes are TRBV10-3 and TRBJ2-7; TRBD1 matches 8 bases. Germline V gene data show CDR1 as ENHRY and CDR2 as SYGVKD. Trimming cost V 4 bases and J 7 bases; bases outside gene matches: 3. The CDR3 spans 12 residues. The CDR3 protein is CAISGTGLEQYF. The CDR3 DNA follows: TGTGCCATCAGTGGGACAGGGCTTGAGCAGTACTTC.

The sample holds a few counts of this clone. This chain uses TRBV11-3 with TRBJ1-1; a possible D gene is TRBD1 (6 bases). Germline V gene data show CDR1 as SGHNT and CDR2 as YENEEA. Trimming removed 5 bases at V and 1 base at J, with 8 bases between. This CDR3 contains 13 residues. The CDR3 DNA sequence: TGTGCCAGCAGCGGGACACCGAACACTGAAGCTTTCTTT. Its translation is CASSGTPNTEAFF.

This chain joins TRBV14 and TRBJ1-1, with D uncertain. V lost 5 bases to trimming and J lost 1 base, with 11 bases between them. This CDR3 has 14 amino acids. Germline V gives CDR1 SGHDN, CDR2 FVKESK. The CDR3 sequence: CASSLPGWNTEAFF. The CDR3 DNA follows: TGTGCCAGCAGCTTGCCCGGATGGAACACTGAAGCTTTCTTT.

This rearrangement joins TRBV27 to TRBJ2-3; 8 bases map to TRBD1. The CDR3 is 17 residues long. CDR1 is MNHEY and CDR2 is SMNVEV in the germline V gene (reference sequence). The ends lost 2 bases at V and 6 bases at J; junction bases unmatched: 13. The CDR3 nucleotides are TGTGCCAGCAGTTTAATGCGTTTAATAACAGGGGGTGATACGCAGTATTTT. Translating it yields CASSLMRLITGGDTQYF.

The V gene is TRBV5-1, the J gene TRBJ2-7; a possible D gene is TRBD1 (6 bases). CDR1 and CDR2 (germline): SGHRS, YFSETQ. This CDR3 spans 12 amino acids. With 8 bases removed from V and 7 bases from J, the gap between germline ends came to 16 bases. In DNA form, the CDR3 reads TGCGCCAGTTCAAGGGGGTCTGGAGAGCAGTACTTC. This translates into CASSRGSGEQYF.

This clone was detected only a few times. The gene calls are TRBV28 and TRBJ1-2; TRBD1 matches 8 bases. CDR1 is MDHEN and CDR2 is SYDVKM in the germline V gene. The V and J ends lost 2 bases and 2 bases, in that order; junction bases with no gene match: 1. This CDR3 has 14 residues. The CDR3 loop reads CASSLGTGNYGYTF. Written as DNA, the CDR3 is TGTGCCAGCAGTTTAGGGACAGGAAACTATGGCTACACCTTC.

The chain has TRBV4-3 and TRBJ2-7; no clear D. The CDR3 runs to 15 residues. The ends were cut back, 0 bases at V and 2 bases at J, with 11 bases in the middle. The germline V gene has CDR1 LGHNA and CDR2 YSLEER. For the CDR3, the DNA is TGCGCCAGCAGCCAAGATTCCGGCGGACCCTACGAGCAGTACTTC. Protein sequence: CASSQDSGGPYEQYF.

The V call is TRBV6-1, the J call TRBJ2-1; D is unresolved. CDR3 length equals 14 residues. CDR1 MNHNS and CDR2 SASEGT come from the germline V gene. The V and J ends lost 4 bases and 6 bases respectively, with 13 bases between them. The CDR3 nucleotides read TGTGCCAGCAGTGGGCAATGGCCCCTCAATGAGCAGTTCTTC. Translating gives CASSGQWPLNEQFF.

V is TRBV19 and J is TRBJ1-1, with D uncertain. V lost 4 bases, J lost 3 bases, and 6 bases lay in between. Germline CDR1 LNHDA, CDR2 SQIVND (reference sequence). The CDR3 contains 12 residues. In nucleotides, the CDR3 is TGTGCCAGTAGTAGTTGGGACACTGAAGCTTTCTTT. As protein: CASSSWDTEAFF.

The CDR3 reads CASSPPGSNQPQHF. The DNA for the CDR3 is TGTGCCAGCAGTCCCCCGGGTAGCAATCAGCCCCAGCATTTT. The chain uses TRBV28 and TRBJ1-5, with no clear D. The germline CDR1 and CDR2 sequences are MDHEN and SYDVKM. CDR3 size: 14 residues. Between the trimmed V and J ends, which lost 5 bases and 0 bases, there was a span of 8 bases.

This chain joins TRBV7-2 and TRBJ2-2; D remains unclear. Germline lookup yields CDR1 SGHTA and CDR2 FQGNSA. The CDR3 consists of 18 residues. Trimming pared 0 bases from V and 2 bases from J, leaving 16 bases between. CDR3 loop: CASSLAPTGPLNTGELFF. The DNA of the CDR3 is TGTGCCAGCAGCTTAGCCCCGACCGGGCCCCTCAACACCGGGGAGCTGTTTTTT.

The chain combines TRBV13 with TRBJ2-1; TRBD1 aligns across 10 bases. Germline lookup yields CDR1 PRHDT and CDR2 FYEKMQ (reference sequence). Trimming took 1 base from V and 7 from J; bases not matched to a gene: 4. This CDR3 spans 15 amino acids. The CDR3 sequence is CASSLVGTGENEQFF. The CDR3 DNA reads TGTGCCAGCAGCTTAGTGGGGACAGGGGAGAATGAGCAGTTCTTC. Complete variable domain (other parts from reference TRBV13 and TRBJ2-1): AAGVIQSPRHLIKEKRETATLKCYPIPRHDTVYWYQQGPGQDPQFLISFYEKMQSDKGSIPDRFSAQQFSDYHSELNMSSLELGDSALYFCASSLVGTGENEQFFGPGTRLTVL.

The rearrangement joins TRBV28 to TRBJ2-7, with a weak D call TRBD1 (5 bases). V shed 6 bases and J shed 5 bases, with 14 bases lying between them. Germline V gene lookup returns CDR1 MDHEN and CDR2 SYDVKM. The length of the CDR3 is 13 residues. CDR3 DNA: TGTGCCAGCAGACCGGACACCTTCCACGAGCAGTACTTC. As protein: CASRPDTFHEQYF.

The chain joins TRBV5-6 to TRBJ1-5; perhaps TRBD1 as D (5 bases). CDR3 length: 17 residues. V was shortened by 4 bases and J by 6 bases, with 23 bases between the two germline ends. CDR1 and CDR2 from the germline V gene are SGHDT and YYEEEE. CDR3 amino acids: CASSGGTGVSVGQPQHF. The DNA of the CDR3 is TGTGCCAGCAGCGGGGGAACGGGGGTGAGCGTCGGTCAGCCCCAGCATTTT.

The CDR3 DNA reads TGTGCCATCAGTGGAAAGCGGGAGGGCCTCACAGATACGCAGTATTTT. Its protein product is CAISGKREGLTDTQYF. The chain links TRBV10-3 to TRBJ2-3, with 10 bases fitting TRBD2. The ends lost 4 bases at V and 2 bases at J; junction bases unmatched: 6. Germline CDR1 is ENHRY and CDR2 is SYGVKD. The CDR3 is 16 amino acids.

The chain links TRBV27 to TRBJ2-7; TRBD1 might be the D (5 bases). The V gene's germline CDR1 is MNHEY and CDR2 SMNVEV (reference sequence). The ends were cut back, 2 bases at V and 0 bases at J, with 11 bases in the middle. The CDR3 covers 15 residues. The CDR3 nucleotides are TGTGCCAGCAGTTTACAACAGGAAAGCTCCTACGAGCAGTACTTC. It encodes CASSLQQESSYEQYF.

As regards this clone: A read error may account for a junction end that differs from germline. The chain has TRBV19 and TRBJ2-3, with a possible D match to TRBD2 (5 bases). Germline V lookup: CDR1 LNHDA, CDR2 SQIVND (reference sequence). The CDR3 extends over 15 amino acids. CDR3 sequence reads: CASSRWAEESDSQYF. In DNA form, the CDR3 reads TGTGCCAGTAGTAGGTGGGCGGAGGAATCAGATTCGCAGTATTTT.

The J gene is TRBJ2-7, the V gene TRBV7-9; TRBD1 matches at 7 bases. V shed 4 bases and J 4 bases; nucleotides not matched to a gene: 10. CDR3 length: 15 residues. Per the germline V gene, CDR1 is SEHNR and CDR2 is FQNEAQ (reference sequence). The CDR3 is CASSSDRSLGYEQYF. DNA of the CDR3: TGTGCCAGCAGCTCGGACAGGAGCCTAGGGTACGAGCAGTACTTC.